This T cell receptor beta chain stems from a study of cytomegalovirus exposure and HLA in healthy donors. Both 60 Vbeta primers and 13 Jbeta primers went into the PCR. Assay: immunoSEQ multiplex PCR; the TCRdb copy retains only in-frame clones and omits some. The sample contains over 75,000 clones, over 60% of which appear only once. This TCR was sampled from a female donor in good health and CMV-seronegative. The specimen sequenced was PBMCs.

As DNA, the CDR3 is TGTGCCAGCAGCTTCTTGACTCCGAACACCGGGGAGCTGTTTTTT. Translating gives CASSFLTPNTGELFF. The rearrangement joins TRBV27 to TRBJ2-2; unclear D gene. CDR3 length: 15 amino acids. Trimming left V 6 bases short and J 0 bases short, with 11 bases between. From germline, CDR1 is MNHEY and CDR2 SMNVEV (reference sequence).